The clone carrying this T cell receptor (beta chain) showed up just once. The sample is drawn from a study of blood T cell repertoires in COVID-19. As for the study in general: T cells, B-cell-depleted T cells, or PBMCs provided the cDNA or gDNA that served as material.

Data came from immunoSEQ multiplex PCR; TCRdb stores just in-frame clones and leaves some out. Of 380,000 or so clones detected, roughly nine tenths appear once; the ten largest clones hold about 1.2%. The clonotype was recovered from a middle-aged man with acute or convalescent COVID-19. The sequenced sample was peripheral blood.

As DNA, the CDR3 is TGTGCCAGCAGCTTACTAGCGGGGGCCGACTCCTCCTACAATGAGCAGTTCTTC. Translation gives CASSLLAGADSSYNEQFF. The chain links TRBV4-2 to TRBJ2-1, with 11 bases aligning to TRBD2. This CDR3 is 18 amino acids long. V shed 5 bases, J shed 0 bases, and the junction held 9 bases outside the gene matches. Per germline, CDR1 LGHNA and CDR2 YNFKEQ.